One and the same sample provided the 20 T cell receptor beta chains below, sequenced in a study of T-cell memory formation after mild COVID-19 (dated by TCRdb to the early 2020s). Library generation was performed with 5' RACE. The reads were generated on an Illumina NovaSeq 6000. TCRdb reanalyzed the raw reads on its own, using fastp at Q25 for trimming and MiXCR for clone calling, and kept in-frame beta chains. Records with the same CDR3 protein are collapsed into one entry carrying the most frequent genes and DNA. This sample gives roughly 510,000 distinct CDR3 sequences in total; approximately 15% of them show up just once. Roughly 8% of the sample rests with the top ten. Material for sequencing was PBMCs or a T cell subset sorted from them (not recorded which). These receptors all come from an adult woman who had mild COVID-19 (a few samples of this study predate the infection). The sample titles of this study are shuffled in the database, so cell type and time point are left out; the donor was told from shared clones.

This rearrangement joins TRBV6-6 to TRBJ2-7; 7 positions agree with TRBD1. With V trimmed by 4 bases and J by 2 bases, 5 bases remained unmatched. There are 14 residues in the CDR3. Germline CDR1 reads MNHNY; CDR2 reads SVGAGI (reference sequence). CDR3: CASSSTGSPYEQYF. The DNA of the CDR3 is TGTGCCAGCAGTTCGACAGGGTCCCCCTACGAGCAGTACTTC.

This clonotype was recorded a few times. The genes are TRBV3-1 and TRBJ2-3, with D uncertain. From germline, CDR1 is LGHDT and CDR2 YNNKEL (reference sequence). The CDR3 covers 13 residues. The V end lost 1 base, the J end lost 4 bases, and 6 bases lay between the germline ends. In nucleotides, the CDR3 is TGTGCCAGCAGCCAAGCTGGGGCAGATACGCAGTATTTT. Protein product: CASSQAGADTQYF.

The rearrangement uses TRBV20-1 and TRBJ1-6; D might be TRBD1 (6 bases). Germline-derived CDR1 and CDR2 are DFQATT and SNEGSKA (reference sequence). This CDR3 is built from 14 residues. The V end was cut by 0 bases, the J end by 6 bases, with 9 bases between. The CDR3 DNA reads TGCAGTGCTAGAGATGCAGGGGTTAATTCACCCCTCCACTTT. Translation gives CSARDAGVNSPLHF.

The J gene is TRBJ1-5, the V gene TRBV24-1; 11 nucleotides line up with TRBD1. The length of the CDR3 is 18 residues. After removal of 3 bases from V and 5 bases from J, the junction contained 11 bases not matched to a gene. From germline, CDR1 is KGHDR and CDR2 SFDVKD. The CDR3, as DNA: TGTGCCACCAGTGATCCGCGGTGGGAGGGACAGGGGGATCAGCCCCAGCATTTT. Translation: CATSDPRWEGQGDQPQHF.

This clonotype occurred a few times. V and J are TRBV7-8 and TRBJ2-1; 7 nucleotides match TRBD1. Germline values: CDR1 SGHVS, CDR2 FQNEAQ. The length of the CDR3 is 14 residues. Trimming cost V 10 bases and J 5 bases; bases outside gene matches: 11. In DNA, the CDR3 is TGTGCCATCAAAAACAGGGGCGGAAACAATGAGCAGTTCTTC. Encoded protein: CAIKNRGGNNEQFF.

This clonotype occurred a few times. V and J are TRBV7-2 and TRBJ2-2, with D perhaps matching TRBD1 or TRBD2 (6 bases each). The CDR3 runs to 16 residues. The V end lost 1 base, the J end lost 3 bases, and 12 bases lay between the germline ends. Germline V gene data show CDR1 as SGHTA and CDR2 as FQGNSA. As DNA, the CDR3 is TGTGCCAGCAGCTTAGGGTTAAGGGGGGACACCGGGGAGCTGTTTTTT. Its translation: CASSLGLRGDTGELFF.

The table lists this clonotype with a few counts. V is TRBV29-1 and J is TRBJ2-1, with 10 bases lining up with TRBD1. V was pared by 1 base and J by 4 bases, with 16 bases of the junction left unmatched. The V gene's germline CDR1 is SQVTM and CDR2 ANQGSEA. The CDR3 sequence is 19 residues long. This chain's CDR3 is CSVEVRTGGLILLYNEQFF. DNA for the CDR3: TGCAGCGTTGAAGTTCGGACAGGGGGTCTTATCTTGCTTTACAATGAGCAGTTCTTC.

The sample holds a few counts of this clonotype. This rearrangement joins TRBV7-9 to TRBJ2-7; tentatively, D is TRBD2 (6 bases). Trimming took off 0 bases at V and 0 bases at J, with 9 bases between the two ends. CDR3 length: 15 amino acids. Germline V gene data show CDR1 as SEHNR and CDR2 as FQNEAQ (reference sequence). The CDR3 coding sequence is TGTGCCAGCAGCTTAGCGGGACTCATCTCCTACGAGCAGTACTTC. It is translated as CASSLAGLISYEQYF.

J is TRBJ1-1 and V is TRBV29-1, with 9 bases lining up with TRBD1. The CDR3 sequence is 14 residues long. The germline V gene encodes CDR1 SQVTM and CDR2 ANQGSEA. J gave up 7 bases and V 5 bases, and 11 bases lay outside the gene matches. Written as DNA, the CDR3 is TGCAGCGTTAATGGGGACAGGGTTAATGGTGAAGCTTTCTTT. Its protein product is CSVNGDRVNGEAFF.

The V and J genes are TRBV7-9 and TRBJ2-1; a weak D match, TRBD2 (6 bases). The CDR3 consists of 18 residues. Germline CDR1 SEHNR, CDR2 FQNEAQ (reference sequence). Deletions cut 3 bases from V and 0 bases from J, with 18 bases between. CDR3 sequence reads: CASSFPGGEISSYNEQFF. CDR3 in DNA: TGTGCCAGCAGCTTCCCCGGCGGGGAAATTAGCTCCTACAATGAGCAGTTCTTC.

This chain uses TRBV6-5 with TRBJ2-7; tentatively, D is TRBD1 (6 bases). V was shortened by 0 bases and J by 6 bases, with 12 bases between the two germline ends. Germline V gives CDR1 MNHEY, CDR2 SVGAGI. CDR3 length: 14 residues. The CDR3 reads CASSYSLRDTEQYF. For the CDR3, the DNA is TGTGCCAGCAGTTACTCTCTCCGGGACACCGAGCAGTACTTC.

V and J are TRBV6-5 and TRBJ1-6; D perhaps matches TRBD1 (5 bases). CDR3 size: 15 residues. Looked up from germline, CDR1 is MNHEY and CDR2 is SVGAGI. V gave up 5 bases and J gave up 4 bases, with 12 bases separating them. In DNA, the CDR3 is TGTGCCAGCAGTCCTGAGGGGAGGTATAATTCACCCCTCCACTTT. Translating it yields CASSPEGRYNSPLHF.

The table lists this clonotype with a few counts. V is TRBV24-1 and J is TRBJ1-4; D may be TRBD1 (5 bases). The CDR3 totals 15 residues. Germline loops: CDR1 KGHDR, CDR2 SFDVKD. The V end was cut by 7 bases, the J end by 0 bases, with 11 bases between. CDR3 in DNA: TGTGCCACCAGCAGAGGGACTTCAACTAATGAAAAACTGTTTTTT. Protein: CATSRGTSTNEKLFF.

The V and J genes are TRBV14 and TRBJ1-6; D unresolved. V lost 0 bases and J 7 bases, leaving 7 bases between the germline ends. Germline V lookup: CDR1 SGHDN, CDR2 FVKESK. The CDR3 has 14 residues. CDR3 DNA: TGTGCCAGCAGCCAAGATCAGAGCAATTCACCCCTCCACTTT. Its protein is CASSQDQSNSPLHF.

This clonotype has a handful of counts. V and J are TRBV6-5 and TRBJ2-5; 9 bases line up with TRBD1. This CDR3 has 12 amino acids. Germline V lookup: CDR1 MNHEY, CDR2 SVGAGI. J lost 4 bases, V lost 10 bases, and 4 bases had no gene match. The CDR3 bases are TGTGCCACGACAGGGGGTCGAGAGACCCAGTACTTC. Protein product: CATTGGRETQYF.

The table lists this clonotype with many counts. V is TRBV4-1 and J is TRBJ2-7; tentatively, D is TRBD1 (6 bases). Germline assignment: CDR1 MGHRA and CDR2 YSYEKL. The CDR3 loop spans 16 amino acids. V was clipped by 0 bases and J by 0 bases, with 12 bases between them. The CDR3 reads CASSQDDRSGSYEQYF. DNA of the CDR3: TGCGCCAGCAGCCAAGACGACAGGAGTGGCTCCTACGAGCAGTACTTC.

This clonotype was counted between two and nine times. V gene TRBV7-3 combines with J gene TRBJ2-2; D is unclear. Germline CDR1 is SGHTA and CDR2 is FQGTGA. The V end was cut by 8 bases, the J end by 6 bases, with 10 bases between. The CDR3 totals 12 residues. In DNA, the CDR3 is TGTGCCAGCGGGGTAGGGCCCGGGGAGCTGTTTTTT. Its translation is CASGVGPGELFF.

This clonotype is a singleton in its sample. The V call is TRBV4-3, the J call TRBJ2-7, with TRBD2 identical over 11 bases. In germline, CDR1 is LGHNA, CDR2 YSLEER. Losses at the gene ends were 0 bases for V and 3 bases for J; bases not matched to a gene: 10. The CDR3 spans 18 residues. The CDR3 here is CASSQDPTGTSGYYEQYF. The CDR3 DNA reads as TGCGCCAGCAGCCAAGACCCGACCGGGACTAGCGGCTACTACGAGCAGTACTTC.

This clonotype has a handful of counts. The CDR3 spells CASSGVAGGGPRETQYF. In DNA form, the CDR3 reads TGTGCCAGCAGCGGAGTAGCGGGGGGAGGTCCCCGGGAGACCCAGTACTTC. The V gene is TRBV7-2, the J gene TRBJ2-5; 10 bases line up with TRBD2. CDR3 length: 17 amino acids. CDR1 and CDR2 from the germline V gene are SGHTA and FQGNSA. The junction had 14 bases not matched to a gene; V was cut back by 5 bases and J by 5 bases.

This clonotype occurred a few times. This chain connects TRBV14 to TRBJ2-7, with 8 bases fitting TRBD1. The CDR3 has 20 amino acids. J lost 2 bases, V lost 4 bases, and 22 bases had no gene match. Germline CDR1 is SGHDN and CDR2 is FVKESK. The DNA for the CDR3 is TGTGCCAGCAGCCTCCTCCCCTGGAAACACAGGGGGGAAAAGACCTACGAGCAGTACTTC. Protein product: CASSLLPWKHRGEKTYEQYF.